This T cell receptor (beta chain) was obtained from a study of blood T cell repertoires in COVID-19. Study summary: There were acute and convalescent COVID-19 samples, and they came from the United States, Italy and Spain.

Assay used: immunoSEQ multiplex PCR; TCRdb lists only in-frame clones, some missing. The sample includes about 250,000 clones, about 88% seen only once; the top ten take around 3%. Recruitment covered roughly 24 US areas and drew participants whose ages spanned about 18 to 90 years. Symptom resolution, clearance, or two negative PCRs marked donors in Cohort 3 as recovered. The CDR3 length is 15 residues. Germline loops: CDR1 KGHSH, CDR2 LQKENI. Germline trimming cut 3 bases from V and 7 bases from J; bases unmatched to any gene: 7. The sequenced material came from PBMCs or T cells enriched from blood (not recorded which). The clonotype was recovered from a woman aged 45 to 65 who had recovered from COVID-19. V is TRBV18 and J is TRBJ1-5, with 9 bases identical to TRBD1. CDR3 protein: CASSPGTGIGQPQHF. CDR3 coding DNA: TGTGCCAGCTCACCGGGGACAGGGATCGGCCAGCCCCAGCATTTT.